This T cell receptor beta chain was recovered during a study of radiation and T cells in renal cell carcinoma. Overall study: Nephrectomy followed 15 Gy stereotactic body radiation by 4 weeks.

About this clone itself: Its antigen remains unknown.

Sequencing used immunoSEQ multiplex PCR; TCRdb keeps in-frame clones, though not all of them. The sample holds under 55,000 clones, 83% seen once. Study-level points and caveats: Without pretreatment biopsies, baseline tumor clonotype presence was undetermined.

Time point noted: baseline pretreatment blood. Treatment of the sample: 15 Gy SBRT to primary tumor, nephrectomy 4 weeks later. Blood was sampled at baseline, 2 weeks and 4 weeks after SBRT. The tumor was a clear cell renal cell carcinoma. J was trimmed by 0 bases and V by 2 bases; bases with no gene match: 5. Looked up from germline, CDR1 is SGHTA and CDR2 is FQGNSA. The CDR3 spans 17 residues. The sequence was obtained from a woman in her 70s with renal cell carcinoma. The sample here was blood, taken from a patient whose treatment included radiotherapy and nephrectomy. V gene TRBV7-2 combines with J gene TRBJ2-3, with TRBD1 matching 10 bases. This CDR3 reads CASSLRLGQGSTDTQYF. The CDR3 region has the DNA TGTGCCAGCAGCTTACGGTTGGGACAGGGGAGCACAGATACGCAGTATTTT.